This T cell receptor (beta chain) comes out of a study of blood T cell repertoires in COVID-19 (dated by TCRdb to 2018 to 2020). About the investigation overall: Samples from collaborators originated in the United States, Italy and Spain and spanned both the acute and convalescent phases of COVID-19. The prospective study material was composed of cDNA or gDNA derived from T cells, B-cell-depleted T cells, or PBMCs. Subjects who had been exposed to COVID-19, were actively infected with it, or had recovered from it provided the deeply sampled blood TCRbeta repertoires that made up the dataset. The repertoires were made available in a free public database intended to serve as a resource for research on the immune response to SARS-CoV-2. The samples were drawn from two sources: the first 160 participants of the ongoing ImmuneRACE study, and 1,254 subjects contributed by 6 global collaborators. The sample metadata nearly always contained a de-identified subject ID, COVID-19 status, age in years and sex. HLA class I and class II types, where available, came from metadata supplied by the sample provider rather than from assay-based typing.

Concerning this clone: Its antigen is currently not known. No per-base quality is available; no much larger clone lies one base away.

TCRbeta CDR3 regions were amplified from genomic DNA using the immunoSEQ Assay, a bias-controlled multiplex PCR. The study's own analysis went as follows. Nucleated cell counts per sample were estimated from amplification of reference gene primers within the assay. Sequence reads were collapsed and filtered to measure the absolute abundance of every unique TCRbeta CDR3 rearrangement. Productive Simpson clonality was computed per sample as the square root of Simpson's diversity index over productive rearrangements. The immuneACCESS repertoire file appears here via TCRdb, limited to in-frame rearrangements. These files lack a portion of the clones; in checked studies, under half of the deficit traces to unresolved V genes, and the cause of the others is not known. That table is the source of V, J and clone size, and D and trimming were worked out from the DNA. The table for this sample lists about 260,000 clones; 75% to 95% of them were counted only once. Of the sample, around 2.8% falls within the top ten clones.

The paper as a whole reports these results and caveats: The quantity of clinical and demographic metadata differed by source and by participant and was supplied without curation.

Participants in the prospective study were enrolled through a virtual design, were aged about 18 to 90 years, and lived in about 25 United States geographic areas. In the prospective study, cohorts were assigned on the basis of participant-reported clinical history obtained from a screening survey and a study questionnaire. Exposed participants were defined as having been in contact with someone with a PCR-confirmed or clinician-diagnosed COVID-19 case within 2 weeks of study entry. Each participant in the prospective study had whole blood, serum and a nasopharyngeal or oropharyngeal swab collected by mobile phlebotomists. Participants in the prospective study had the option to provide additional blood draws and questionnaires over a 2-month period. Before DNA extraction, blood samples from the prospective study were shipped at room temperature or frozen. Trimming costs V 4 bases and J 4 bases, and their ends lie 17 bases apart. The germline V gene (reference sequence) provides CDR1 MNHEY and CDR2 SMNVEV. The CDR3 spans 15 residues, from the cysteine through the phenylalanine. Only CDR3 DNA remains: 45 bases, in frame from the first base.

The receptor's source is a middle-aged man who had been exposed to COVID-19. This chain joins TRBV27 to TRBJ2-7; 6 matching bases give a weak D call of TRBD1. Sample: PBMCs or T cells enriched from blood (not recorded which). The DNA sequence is TGTGCCAGCAGTTCACCGGACAGAGAAACTTACGAGCAGTACTTC. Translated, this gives CASSSPDRETYEQYF.